This T cell receptor beta chain derives from a study of early T cells in non-severe SARS-CoV-2 infection. For the study at large: With bulk RNA from unsorted whole blood as input, sequencing yielded unpaired chains.

Germline V CDR1 and CDR2: MNHEY, SMNVEV (reference sequence). The CDR3 runs to 17 residues. V shed 8 bases and J 0 bases; nucleotides not matched to a gene: 7. Study findings and constraints: Private and CD4 specificities were missed by VDJdb matching, which favored anti-spike CD8 responses.

Individual cDNA molecules received unique molecular identifiers during library preparation. TCRdb re-analysed the 5' RACE reads in MiXCR, keeping a single row per CDR3 protein. The repertoire holds tens of thousands of distinct CDR3 sequences, with around 13% as singletons. In the case of this clonotype: Antigen specificity is unknown.

Here the sequenced sample was whole blood, taken at baseline. The chain combines TRBV27 with TRBJ2-3; the match to TRBD2 covers 14 bases. This TCR was recovered from an adult who was a healthcare worker with PCR-confirmed SARS-CoV-2 infection or an uninfected control (not recorded which). The CDR3: CASSGTSGSGSTDTQYF. For the CDR3, the DNA is TGTGCCAGCTCCGGGACTAGCGGGAGTGGGAGCACAGATACGCAGTATTTT.